This entry lists 28 T cell receptor beta chains sequenced from one sample in a study of T cells after yellow fever vaccination. TCRdb itself ran the 5' RACE reads through MiXCR, one entry per CDR3 protein. The sample yields some 260,000 distinct CDR3 sequences, around 4.9% seen once. The source was CD4+ T cells sorted from PBMCs, collected on the day of the yellow fever booster vaccination. These TCRs come from a young man who received the YFV17D yellow fever vaccine.

This clonotype was observed at least ten times. The chain has TRBV11-2 and TRBJ2-2, with TRBD1 matching over 7 bases. The CDR3 has 15 residues. The germline V gene has CDR1 SGHAT and CDR2 FQNNGV. V dropped 4 bases and J dropped 9; count of bases not matched to a gene: 11. The CDR3 reads CASSSSTGAGRELFF. CDR3 DNA sequence: TGTGCCAGCAGCTCCTCAACAGGGGCGGGCCGGGAGCTGTTTTTT. The full variable domain, rest sourced from reference TRBV11-2 and TRBJ2-2, is EAGVAQSPRYKIIEKRQSVAFWCNPISGHATLYWYQQILGQGPKLLIQFQNNGVVDDSQLPKDRFSAERLKGVDSTLKIQPAKLEDSAVYLCASSSSTGAGRELFFGEGSRLTVL.

This clonotype was seen a few times. J is TRBJ2-1 and V is TRBV4-3; D gene ambiguous. The CDR3 spans 17 residues. Germline CDR1 is LGHNA and CDR2 is YSLEER. Trimming took 0 bases from V and 4 from J, leaving 16 bases between them. CDR3 coding DNA: TGCGCCAGCAGCCAAGATGGGCTCCCAGCAAATTACAATGAGCAGTTCTTC. Translated, it gives CASSQDGLPANYNEQFF.

This clonotype showed up just a few times. The chain has TRBV4-2 and TRBJ2-3; 8 bases fit TRBD2. With V trimmed by 0 bases and J by 2 bases, 4 bases remained unmatched. This CDR3 comprises 16 residues. Germline V lookup: CDR1 LGHNA, CDR2 YNFKEQ. DNA for the CDR3: TGTGCCAGCAGCCAAGAGAGCGGGGGAGCCACAGATACGCAGTATTTT. Translated: CASSQESGGATDTQYF.

This clonotype was seen repeatedly, ten times or more. V usage is TRBV7-9 and J usage is TRBJ2-5; 8 positions match TRBD2. This CDR3 comprises 15 residues. The junction had 10 bases not matched to a gene; V was cut back by 5 bases and J by 5 bases. Germline V gene data show CDR1 as SEHNR and CDR2 as FQNEAQ (reference sequence). The CDR3 loop is CASSPGSGGSETQYF. The CDR3 nucleotides read TGTGCCAGCAGCCCGGGAAGCGGGGGCTCGGAGACCCAGTACTTC.

This clonotype was seen a few times. Here the CDR3 reads CASSTAGTGPGELFF. CDR3 nucleotide sequence: TGTGCCAGCAGCACAGCCGGGACAGGCCCCGGGGAGCTGTTTTTT. This sequence joins TRBV7-3 and TRBJ2-2, with TRBD1 matching 8 bases. The CDR3 runs 15 residues. J was trimmed by 6 bases and V by 5 bases; bases with no gene match: 8. CDR1 is SGHTA, CDR2 FQGTGA, per germline.

This clonotype was counted at least ten times. The chain employs TRBV7-2 and TRBJ2-7; 9 positions agree with TRBD2. The V and J ends lost 5 bases and 5 bases, in that order; junction bases with no gene match: 10. CDR1 and CDR2 from the germline V gene are SGHTA and FQGNSA. The CDR3 extends over 15 amino acids. As DNA, the CDR3 is TGTGCCAGCAGCCGGTTTTCGGCGGGGGGGGACGAGCAGTACGTC. This gives the protein CASSRFSAGGDEQYV.

J is TRBJ2-7 and V is TRBV5-6; unclear D gene. Trimming stripped 1 base from V and 3 bases from J, with 11 bases between. The germline CDR1 and CDR2 sequences are SGHDT and YYEEEE. The CDR3 is made up of 14 amino acids. CDR3 coding DNA: TGTGCCAGCAGCTTGTATAGCCCCCTCTACGAGCAGTACTTC. It translates to CASSLYSPLYEQYF.

The chain links TRBV11-2 to TRBJ1-2; D possibly corresponds to TRBD1 (5 bases). V lost 1 base and J 0 bases, leaving 15 bases between the germline ends. The CDR3 length is 17 residues. Germline V gene lookup returns CDR1 SGHAT and CDR2 FQNNGV. The CDR3 loop reads CASSLALWQGTNYGYTF. In nucleotides, the CDR3 is TGTGCCAGCAGCTTAGCTCTTTGGCAGGGCACTAACTATGGCTACACCTTC.

The rearrangement joins TRBV2 to TRBJ1-1, with TRBD1 matching over 11 bases. This CDR3 has 13 amino acids. Trimming cost V 8 bases and J 6 bases; bases outside gene matches: 5. CDR1 is SNHLY, CDR2 FYNNEI, per germline. The CDR3 spells CASRRTGGSEAFF. In DNA, the CDR3 is TGTGCCAGCCGGCGGACAGGGGGCTCTGAAGCTTTCTTT.

The chain couples TRBV2 to TRBJ2-3, with D possibly being TRBD1 (5 bases). Per germline, CDR1 SNHLY and CDR2 FYNNEI. The CDR3 is 15 amino acids. V lost 4 bases, J lost 2 bases, and 13 bases lay in between. This CDR3 is CASSVRVSATDTQYF. In nucleotides, the CDR3 is TGTGCCAGCAGTGTCAGGGTTTCCGCCACAGATACGCAGTATTTT.

This clonotype was observed a handful of times. The chain recombines TRBV6-1 with TRBJ2-5, with a weak D call TRBD2 (5 bases). The CDR3 extends over 15 amino acids. The germline CDR1 and CDR2 sequences are MNHNS and SASEGT. V was trimmed by 1 base and J by 6 bases, leaving 15 bases between them. CDR3 DNA: TGTGCCAGCAGTGAAGGCGTTCCGGGGTTCAAGACCCAGTACTTC. Protein sequence: CASSEGVPGFKTQYF.

The chain uses TRBV5-1 and TRBJ2-1; D unclear. This CDR3 contains 17 residues. Trimming cost V 0 bases and J 2 bases, with 15 bases left between them. Germline V gene lookup returns CDR1 SGHRS and CDR2 YFSETQ. The CDR3 DNA is TGCGCCAGCAGCTTGGCCTTGGCAACCAGGACCTACAATGAGCAGTTCTTC. This codes for CASSLALATRTYNEQFF.

This sequence joins TRBV24-1 and TRBJ2-3, with D unclear. The ends were cut back, 5 bases at V and 2 bases at J, with 10 bases in the middle. Germline lookup yields CDR1 KGHDR and CDR2 SFDVKD. The CDR3 spans 14 residues. The CDR3 loop is CATSAPDATDTQYF. The CDR3 region has the DNA TGTGCCACCAGTGCCCCCGACGCCACAGATACGCAGTATTTT.

A few counts support this clonotype. This chain uses TRBV6-1 with TRBJ2-2; D is perhaps TRBD2 (6 bases). The CDR3 is made up of 16 amino acids. The germline V gene has CDR1 MNHNS and CDR2 SASEGT. V lost 7 bases to trimming and J lost 5 bases, with 20 bases between them. DNA for the CDR3: TGTGCCAGCACGGGCCGGCGGGGCAGAGCTACCGGGGAGCTGTTTTTT. Its protein is CASTGRRGRATGELFF.

This clonotype was picked up many times. V and J are TRBV7-9 and TRBJ2-1; TRBD1 matches 9 bases. Looked up from germline, CDR1 is SEHNR and CDR2 is FQNEAQ (reference sequence). The CDR3 extends over 15 amino acids. V lost 4 bases to trimming and J lost 2 bases; unmatched junction nucleotides: 3. DNA of the CDR3: TGTGCCAGCAGCTCGGGACAGGGCCCCTACAATGAGCAGTTCTTC. It yields the protein CASSSGQGPYNEQFF.

This clonotype was counted at least ten times. The chain employs TRBV18 and TRBJ1-2; D unclear. CDR1 and CDR2 from the germline V gene are KGHSH and LQKENI. The CDR3 consists of 13 residues. Trimming removed 2 bases from V and 5 bases from J, with 9 bases in between. CDR3 DNA sequence: TGTGCCAGCTCACCAGACGCAGTTTATGGCTACACCTTC. It is translated as CASSPDAVYGYTF.

Only a few counts were recorded for this clonotype. The rearrangement uses TRBV20-1 and TRBJ1-4, with D possibly matching TRBD1 (5 bases). The CDR3 is made up of 15 amino acids. Between the trimmed V and J ends, which lost 3 bases and 8 bases, there was a span of 19 bases. CDR1 and CDR2 (germline): DFQATT, SNEGSKA (reference sequence). The CDR3 DNA sequence: TGCAGTGCTAGTGGAGGGGCCGATTTAGAAGAAAAACTGTTTTTT. Translating it yields CSASGGADLEEKLFF.

This clonotype was recorded at least ten times. The genes are TRBV3-2 and TRBJ2-7; no check of the table's D call, TRBD1, against the DNA was made. TRBV3-2 is a recognized pseudogene. CDR3 length: 15 amino acids. Here the CDR3 DNA reads TGTGCCAGCAGCTGGACAGGGCTTTTTTCCTACGAGCAGTACGTC. Translating gives CASSWTGLFSYEQYV.

The V and J genes are TRBV4-1 and TRBJ1-2, with 9 bases identical to TRBD1. The length of the CDR3 is 14 residues. V was pared by 5 bases and J by 4 bases, with 5 bases of the junction left unmatched. The germline gives CDR1 MGHRA, CDR2 YSYEKL. The CDR3 DNA is TGCGCCAGCAGCGCTACAGGGGGCCCCTATGGCTACACCTTC. As protein: CASSATGGPYGYTF.

This clonotype appeared many times. This chain uses TRBV5-1 with TRBJ2-1, with 10 bases identical to TRBD2. This CDR3 is 15 amino acids long. Trimming at V came to 6 bases and at J to 5 bases, leaving 8 bases not matched to a gene. Germline loops: CDR1 SGHRS, CDR2 YFSETQ. CDR3 region: CASTRWLAGDNEQFF. In DNA, the CDR3 is TGCGCCAGCACGAGGTGGCTAGCGGGGGACAATGAGCAGTTCTTC. Full variable domain (rest looked up from reference TRBV5-1 and TRBJ2-1): KAGVTQTPRYLIKTRGQQVTLSCSPISGHRSVSWYQQTPGQGLQFLFEYFSETQRNKGNFPGRFSGRQFSNSRSEMNVSTLELGDSALYLCASTRWLAGDNEQFFGPGTRLTVL.

J is TRBJ2-3 and V is TRBV5-1; 10 nucleotides match TRBD1. The CDR3 length is 17 residues. From germline, CDR1 is SGHRS and CDR2 YFSETQ. After removal of 3 bases from V and 2 bases from J, the junction contained 9 bases not matched to a gene. The CDR3 nucleotides are TGCGCCAGCAGCTCTGGACAGGGGGGGGACTTCACAGATACGCAGTATTTT. This gives the protein CASSSGQGGDFTDTQYF.

This clonotype has a count of ten or more. The chain links TRBV12-3 or TRBV12-4 to TRBJ2-7; D possibly corresponds to TRBD1 (6 bases). V gave up 1 base and J gave up 1 base, with 8 bases separating them. CDR3 length equals 14 residues. The CDR3 sequence: CASSLGQASYEQYF. For the CDR3, the DNA is TGTGCCAGCAGTTTAGGACAGGCATCCTACGAGCAGTACTTC.

The chain combines TRBV18 with TRBJ2-1; D remains unclear. Per germline, CDR1 KGHSH and CDR2 LQKENI. CDR3 length: 14 amino acids. V was shortened by 0 bases and J by 2 bases, with 5 bases between the two germline ends. The CDR3 loop reads CASSPPGTYNEQFF. DNA for the CDR3: TGTGCCAGCTCACCACCCGGTACCTACAATGAGCAGTTCTTC.

This clonotype was counted ten times or more. This chain connects TRBV25-1 to TRBJ1-1; D remains unclear. Germline V gives CDR1 MGHDK, CDR2 SYGVNS. The V end was cut by 5 bases, the J end by 1 base, with 11 bases between. The CDR3 has 14 amino acids. The CDR3 nucleotides read TGTGCCAGCAGTCCTCGGACTGGGAACACTGAAGCTTTCTTT. It codes for CASSPRTGNTEAFF.

This clonotype was seen at least ten times. The V gene is TRBV10-3, the J gene TRBJ1-1, with TRBD1 as a possible D gene (6 bases). The CDR3 totals 13 residues. Trimming pared 3 bases from V and 7 bases from J, leaving 12 bases between. The germline V gene encodes CDR1 ENHRY and CDR2 SYGVKD. CDR3 amino acids: CAISDQGRGEAFF. The CDR3 nucleotides are TGTGCCATCAGTGATCAGGGGAGAGGTGAAGCTTTCTTT.

This clonotype showed up many times. The CDR3 loop reads CASSPRWGRSNEKLFF. As DNA, the CDR3 is TGTGCCAGCAGCCCCCGGTGGGGGCGGTCTAATGAAAAACTGTTTTTT. The V and J genes are TRBV5-5 and TRBJ1-4; weak D call: TRBD1 (6 bases). The germline V gene has CDR1 SGHKS and CDR2 YYEKEE (reference sequence). The CDR3 extends over 16 amino acids. Trimming took off 4 bases at V and 3 bases at J, with 16 bases between the two ends.

This clonotype was recorded a few times. The chain has TRBV19 and TRBJ2-3; no clear D gene. The germline CDR1 and CDR2 sequences are LNHDA and SQIVND (reference sequence). Deletions cut 3 bases from V and 8 bases from J, with 18 bases between. The length of the CDR3 is 15 residues. CDR3 loop: CASSIPGYRWGTQYF. As DNA, the CDR3 is TGTGCCAGTAGTATCCCGGGCTACCGGTGGGGTACGCAGTATTTT.

Many counts were recorded for this clonotype. The chain is built from TRBV6-5 and TRBJ2-5, with TRBD2 matching over 8 bases. This CDR3 has 14 residues. Germline CDR1 and CDR2: MNHEY and SVGAGI. Losses at the gene ends were 7 bases for V and 5 bases for J; bases not matched to a gene: 9. CDR3 protein: CASKVRGGSETQYF. CDR3 in DNA: TGTGCCAGCAAAGTCCGGGGGGGTTCGGAGACCCAGTACTTC.